One and the same sample provided the 22 T cell receptor beta chains below, sequenced in a study of T cells of healthy individuals. TCRdb reprocessed the 5' RACE reads with MiXCR, giving one entry per CDR3 protein. The sample has tens of thousands of distinct CDR3 sequences; under 20% are singletons. The receptors here all came from a human donor in good health.

The gene calls are TRBV4-2 and TRBJ2-1; 8 bases fit TRBD2. Germline values: CDR1 LGHNA, CDR2 YNFKEQ. The V and J ends lost 1 base and 5 bases, in that order; junction bases with no gene match: 4. This CDR3 contains 15 residues. The CDR3 nucleotides are TGTGCCAGCAGCCAAGGGAGCGGGAGCGACAATGAGCAGTTCTTC. This encodes CASSQGSGSDNEQFF.

Sample share makes this clonotype medium-sized. The chain joins TRBV20-1 to TRBJ2-1; no reliable D call. V lost 0 bases to trimming and J lost 6 bases, with 6 bases between them. Germline V lookup: CDR1 DFQATT, CDR2 SNEGSKA (reference sequence). The CDR3 contains 12 residues. The CDR3 DNA reads as TGCAGTGCTAGAGAGGACGGCAATGAGCAGTTCTTC. Encoded protein: CSAREDGNEQFF.

The CDR3 DNA sequence: TGCGCCAGCAGCTTGGAAGGGGTTACAGATACGCAGTATTTT. It translates to CASSLEGVTDTQYF. This chain connects TRBV5-1 to TRBJ2-3, with D possibly TRBD1 on 5 matching bases. CDR3 length equals 14 residues. The V gene lost 0 bases and the J gene lost 3 bases, with 8 bases spanning the gap. The germline CDR1 and CDR2 sequences are SGHRS and YFSETQ.

This clonotype turned up a few times. The chain has TRBV3-1 and TRBJ2-2; TRBD1 is a possible D gene (5 bases). This CDR3 is built from 14 residues. V was pared by 5 bases and J by 5 bases, with 12 bases between. Per the germline V gene, CDR1 is LGHDT and CDR2 is YNNKEL (reference sequence). Here the CDR3 reads CASSYGRGTGELFF. The DNA for the CDR3 is TGTGCCAGCAGCTACGGTAGGGGTACCGGGGAGCTGTTTTTT.

The V call is TRBV4-1, the J call TRBJ2-3, with 11 bases fitting TRBD2. After removal of 1 base from V and 8 bases from J, the junction contained 5 bases not matched to a gene. This CDR3 region has 15 residues. Germline values: CDR1 MGHRA, CDR2 YSYEKL. CDR3 nucleotides: TGCGCCAGCAGCCAAGCCCAACTAGCGGGAGTTACGCAGTATTTT. As protein: CASSQAQLAGVTQYF.

Only a few counts were recorded for this clonotype. The chain combines TRBV20-1 with TRBJ2-7, with 7 bases aligning to TRBD2. CDR3 length: 14 amino acids. V shed 4 bases and J 1 base; nucleotides not matched to a gene: 7. The V gene's germline CDR1 is DFQATT and CDR2 SNEGSKA (reference sequence). The CDR3 sequence is CSAKRTRVSYEQYF. DNA for the CDR3: TGCAGTGCTAAAAGGACTAGGGTTTCCTACGAGCAGTACTTC.

This clonotype was observed many times. The CDR3 region is CASSFEPYNEQFF. The CDR3, as DNA: TGCGCCAGCAGCTTTGAGCCCTACAATGAGCAGTTCTTC. The J gene is TRBJ2-1, the V gene TRBV5-1; D gene unclear. The CDR3 contains 13 residues. Germline V gene lookup returns CDR1 SGHRS and CDR2 YFSETQ. Trimming took off 2 bases at V and 2 bases at J, with 5 bases between the two ends.

Many counts were recorded for this clonotype. The rearrangement uses TRBV20-1 and TRBJ2-7; D gene unclear. Trimming removed 3 bases from V and 2 bases from J, with 14 bases in between. This CDR3 has 14 amino acids. Germline V lookup: CDR1 DFQATT, CDR2 SNEGSKA (reference sequence). Here the CDR3 reads CSARKKAGAYEQYF. In nucleotides, the CDR3 is TGCAGTGCTAGGAAAAAGGCCGGAGCCTACGAGCAGTACTTC.

The V gene is TRBV27, the J gene TRBJ1-6, with TRBD1 as a possible D gene (6 bases). V lost 8 bases, J lost 7 bases, and 12 bases lay in between. The CDR3 contains 13 residues. Germline CDR1 is MNHEY and CDR2 is SMNVEV (reference sequence). The CDR3 DNA follows: TGTGCCAGCTCCCGGGACAACAATTCACCCCTCCACTTT. It specifies CASSRDNNSPLHF.

The chain's CDR3 is CASSPDRGTGKSDTQYF. CDR3 in DNA: TGTGCCAGCTCACCCGACCGAGGGACAGGAAAATCGGATACGCAGTATTTT. The genes are TRBV18 and TRBJ2-3, with 8 nucleotides matching TRBD1. CDR3 size: 17 residues. Trimming removed 3 bases from V and 6 bases from J; junction bases left unmatched: 14. Germline-derived CDR1 and CDR2 are KGHSH and LQKENI.

The chain uses TRBV20-1 and TRBJ2-4; the D gene is possibly TRBD2 (6 bases). Germline values: CDR1 DFQATT, CDR2 SNEGSKA (reference sequence). Trimming took 3 bases from V and 8 from J, leaving 14 bases between them. The CDR3 sequence is 13 residues long. Here the CDR3 reads CSASRSGVDIQYF. In nucleotides, the CDR3 is TGCAGTGCTAGCCGGTCGGGGGTGGACATTCAGTACTTC.

In its sample, this clonotype was seen many times. This chain links TRBV18 with TRBJ2-3, with D possibly matching TRBD2 (5 bases). The V and J ends lost 4 bases and 11 bases respectively, with 22 bases between them. The CDR3 extends over 15 amino acids. Germline CDR1 is KGHSH and CDR2 is LQKENI. CDR3 sequence: CASSLVGGSEALQYF. The DNA of the CDR3 is TGTGCCAGCTCACTTGTGGGCGGGTCCGAGGCGTTGCAGTATTTT. Drawing the rest from reference TRBV18 and TRBJ2-3, the complete variable domain is NAGVMQNPRHLVRRRGQEARLRCSPMKGHSHVYWYRQLPEEGLKFMVYLQKENIIDESGMPKERFSAEFPKEGPSILRIQQVVRGDSAAYFCASSLVGGSEALQYFGPGTRLTVL.

This clonotype was counted between two and nine times. The DNA for the CDR3 is TGTGCCAGCAGTTACGAGGGAAATCAGCCCCAGCATTTT. Encoded protein: CASSYEGNQPQHF. The chain combines TRBV6-5 with TRBJ1-5, with D unresolved. The germline V and J ends were trimmed by 2 bases and 4 bases, with 6 bases remaining between them. Germline V gene sequence: CDR1 MNHEY, CDR2 SVGAGI. The CDR3 spans 13 residues.

This clonotype was counted ten times or more. The chain uses TRBV7-9 and TRBJ1-3; a possible D gene is TRBD1 (5 bases). V lost 5 bases and J lost 0, with 14 bases in between. The CDR3 totals 16 residues. The germline CDR1 and CDR2 sequences are SEHNR and FQNEAQ (reference sequence). DNA of the CDR3: TGTGCCAGCAGCCGTCACGAGGGGAACTCTGGAAACACCATATATTTT. Protein product: CASSRHEGNSGNTIYF.

The chain recombines TRBV20-1 with TRBJ2-7, with 10 bases that match TRBD1. The J segment lost 4 bases and the V segment lost 6 bases, leaving 3 bases of the junction unmatched. Germline V gene data show CDR1 as DFQATT and CDR2 as SNEGSKA (reference sequence). The CDR3 contains 12 residues. In nucleotides, the CDR3 is TGCAGTGCCGGGACAGGGGTGTACGAGCAGTACTTC. This sequence encodes CSAGTGVYEQYF.

This clonotype was detected many times. J is TRBJ2-1 and V is TRBV12-3 or TRBV12-4; no reliable D call. The germline V and J ends were trimmed by 4 bases and 8 bases, with 9 bases remaining between them. There are 12 residues in the CDR3. CDR3 DNA sequence: TGTGCCAGCAGTTCACTCCCCCATGAGCAGTTCTTC. Its protein product is CASSSLPHEQFF.

Points on this clonotype: The conserved phenylalanine or tryptophan normally closing the CDR3 is absent here, so this likely arose from a read error. The V gene is TRBV4-3, the J gene TRBJ2-7, with D perhaps matching TRBD1 (5 bases). The CDR3 is made up of 15 amino acids. Germline V CDR1 and CDR2: LGHNA, YSLEER. V was trimmed by 0 bases and J by 2 bases, leaving 11 bases between them. The CDR3 DNA reads as TGCGCCAGCAGCCAAGATACGCAGGGAACCTACGAGCAGTACATC. Protein sequence: CASSQDTQGTYEQYI.

This clonotype showed up many times. This chain uses TRBV29-1 with TRBJ1-1; unclear D gene. V was pared by 4 bases and J by 4 bases, with 10 bases between. The CDR3 sequence is 12 residues long. CDR1 is SQVTM, CDR2 ANQGSEA, per germline. The CDR3 DNA sequence: TGCAGCGTTGTCCGGGGATTCACTGAAGCTTTCTTT. It specifies CSVVRGFTEAFF.

This clonotype was recorded many times. The rearrangement links TRBV29-1 to TRBJ1-1; no firm D call. The germline V gene has CDR1 SQVTM and CDR2 ANQGSEA. The CDR3 covers 13 residues. With 7 bases removed from V and 0 bases from J, the gap between germline ends came to 12 bases. CDR3 amino acids: CSAHGRLNTEAFF. The CDR3 DNA sequence: TGCAGCGCCCACGGCAGGTTGAACACTGAAGCTTTCTTT.

CDR3 nucleotides: TGTGCCAGCAGGGGACTAGATAGCACAGATACGCAGTATTTT. Translated: CASRGLDSTDTQYF. The genes are TRBV27 and TRBJ2-3; 8 bases line up with TRBD2. The CDR3 spans 14 residues. From germline, CDR1 is MNHEY and CDR2 SMNVEV (reference sequence). V shed 6 bases, J shed 0 bases, and the junction held 2 bases outside the gene matches.

The genes are TRBV24-1 and TRBJ2-4, with D hard to call. Per the germline V gene, CDR1 is KGHDR and CDR2 is SFDVKD. The germline V and J ends were trimmed by 4 bases and 3 bases, with 3 bases remaining between them. The length of the CDR3 is 12 residues. CDR3 amino acids: CATSDVKNIQYF. The CDR3 DNA reads as TGTGCCACCAGTGACGTCAAAAACATTCAGTACTTC.

Many counts were recorded for this clonotype. The chain uses TRBV19 and TRBJ2-3, with D possibly being TRBD1 (6 bases). The V gene lost 5 bases and the J gene lost 4 bases, with 13 bases spanning the gap. The germline V gene has CDR1 LNHDA and CDR2 SQIVND (reference sequence). The CDR3 is 14 residues long. CDR3 sequence: CASSSRGLPDTQYF. Here the CDR3 DNA reads TGTGCCAGTAGTTCCAGGGGATTGCCAGATACGCAGTATTTT.